This T cell receptor (beta chain) is from a study of blood T cell repertoires in COVID-19. Study-wide context: Both acute and convalescent COVID-19 samples were obtained from the United States, Italy and Spain. The analysed material was cDNA or gDNA that came from T cells, B-cell-depleted T cells, or PBMCs.

V dropped 6 bases and J dropped 10; count of bases not matched to a gene: 3. Germline CDR1 is MNHEY and CDR2 is SVGAGI. This CDR3 spans 11 amino acids. Under the authors' procedure: Nucleated cell counts were estimated from reference gene primer amplification. Clones were sequenced by immunoSEQ multiplex PCR, and TCRdb holds only the in-frame ones, with some missing. The V and J calls and clone size are taken from that table; D and trimming were inferred from the DNA. The sample includes 120,000 or so clones, about 81% of them seen just once. The receptor comes from a woman in her forties or fifties with acute or convalescent COVID-19. V and J are TRBV6-5 and TRBJ2-1, with 7 nucleotides matching TRBD2. The sample consisted of peripheral blood. In DNA, the CDR3 is TGTGCCAGCAGGGCTAGCGGCGAGCAGTTCTTC. Protein product: CASRASGEQFF.